This entry describes one T cell receptor (beta chain). The antigen is unknown. The sample belongs to a study of liver allograft versus peripheral blood T cells. Overall study context: Intrahepatic T cell receptor repertoires from transplanted livers were compared against repertoires in recipients' peripheral blood. Study-level results: Differences were reported between the T cell receptor repertoires inside liver allografts and those that were detected in peripheral blood.

The germline V gene has CDR1 SGHDT and CDR2 YYEEEE. V dropped 7 bases and J dropped 4 bases, with 11 bases sitting between them. The CDR3 totals 13 residues. From the reads, TCRdb called clonotypes with MiXCR, one entry per CDR3 protein. The table shows over 7,500 distinct CDR3 sequences, with roughly 22% occurring only once. V and J are TRBV5-6 and TRBJ1-4, with D hard to call. This clonotype was sampled from a human patient who had a liver transplant. Some T cells may be graft donor cells. The CDR3 DNA sequence: TGTGCCAGCGGAAGACGGAATAATGAAAAACTGTTTTTT. This codes for CASGRRNNEKLFF.